The clone carrying this T cell receptor (beta chain) was counted many times. Its specificity is not known. The data are from a study of T cell repertoires in cytomegalovirus infection. Study in general: Evidence of both CMV infection and a matching HLA type came from public TCR beta signatures. Notes on the study in general: Cumulative frequency (of public TCR beta family members) identified carriers of CMV plus the relevant HLA. HLA-C-restricted TCR beta clonotypes specific for CMV led the ex vivo response.

TCRdb recomputed calls from the reads with MiXCR, one row per CDR3 protein. The sample consists of around 260,000 distinct CDR3 sequences, 25% of them appearing once. This CDR3 contains 14 residues. Germline values: CDR1 SGHTA, CDR2 FQGNSA. Trimming shortened V by 2 bases and J by 0 bases, and 4 bases separated the two germline ends. The chain recombines TRBV7-2 with TRBJ1-4; unclear D gene. The specimen sequenced was PBMCs. The sequence was collected from a human donor in good health (CMV status not recorded). Some clones in this sample may be carry-over from other donors' samples. The CDR3 sequence: CASSLSATNEKLFF. The CDR3 region has the DNA TGTGCCAGCAGCTTATCCGCAACTAATGAAAAACTGTTTTTT.